The next 15 T cell receptor beta chains were all read from a single sample in a study of cytomegalovirus exposure and HLA in healthy donors (dated by TCRdb to about 2017). Preparation of the library involved the immunoSEQ multiplex PCR assay. TCRdb stores this immuneACCESS table with in-frame sequences only. Part of the clones is absent; in the studies checked, under half of the shortfall reflects unresolved V genes, and no reason is known for the rest. The sample table records about 130,000 clones; about 91% of these occur just once. The leading ten clones occupy roughly 9.3% of the sample. The sequencing input was PBMCs. The receptors here all came from a young woman in good health and CMV-seropositive.

The chain joins TRBV6-5 to TRBJ2-1; perhaps TRBD1 as D (6 bases). Germline V gene sequence: CDR1 MNHEY, CDR2 SVGAGI. The CDR3 runs 14 residues. V was shortened by 2 bases and J by 5 bases, with 10 bases between the two germline ends. The CDR3 nucleotides are TGTGCCAGCAGTTACGGACAGAAGCACAATGAGCAGTTCTTC. This gives the protein CASSYGQKHNEQFF.

The V call is TRBV28, the J call TRBJ2-7; D not resolved. Germline V gene lookup returns CDR1 MDHEN and CDR2 SYDVKM. The germline V and J ends were trimmed by 5 bases and 1 base, with 12 bases remaining between them. This CDR3 comprises 14 residues. CDR3 protein: CASSVSPQSYEQYF. As DNA, the CDR3 is TGTGCCAGCAGTGTTTCCCCACAATCCTACGAGCAGTACTTC. The entire variable domain, with the rest obtained from reference TRBV28 and TRBJ2-7, is as follows: DVKVTQSSRYLVKRTGEKVFLECVQDMDHENMFWYRQDPGLGLRLIYFSYDVKMKEKGDIPEGYSVSREKKERFSLILESASTNQTSMYLCASSVSPQSYEQYFGPGTRLTVT.

The rearrangement uses TRBV28 and TRBJ1-2; 7 bases are shared with TRBD1. Germline V lookup: CDR1 MDHEN, CDR2 SYDVKM. Unmatched junction bases numbered 8, after V lost 6 bases and J lost 1 base. The CDR3 extends over 15 amino acids. The CDR3 is CASSFHTGVNYGYTF. CDR3 nucleotide sequence: TGTGCCAGCAGCTTTCATACAGGGGTTAACTATGGCTACACCTTC.

This chain links TRBV4-1 with TRBJ1-5; D may be TRBD1 (6 bases). The CDR3 is 19 residues long. CDR1 and CDR2 from the germline V gene are MGHRA and YSYEKL. Trimming cost V 2 bases and J 2 bases, with 22 bases left between them. The CDR3 nucleotides read TGCGCCAGCAGCCAAATCCTGGTGCAGGGGATTCAGGGCAATCAGCCCCAGCATTTT. Amino acid sequence: CASSQILVQGIQGNQPQHF.

CDR3 in amino acids: CASSLGGVPGELFF. The CDR3 nucleotides read TGTGCCAGCAGTTTAGGCGGGGTCCCCGGGGAGCTGTTTTTT. This chain connects TRBV6-5 to TRBJ2-2; a weak D match, TRBD2 (6 bases). V lost 4 bases and J lost 6, with 12 bases in between. The CDR3 runs to 14 residues. In germline, CDR1 is MNHEY, CDR2 SVGAGI.

This chain uses TRBV7-3 with TRBJ2-7, with 7 positions matching TRBD2. Germline CDR1 reads SGHTA; CDR2 reads FQGTGA. Trimming removed 4 bases from V and 5 bases from J; junction bases left unmatched: 8. The CDR3 runs to 14 residues. CDR3 region: CASSSGGPPHEQYF. DNA for the CDR3: TGTGCCAGCAGCTCGGGGGGTCCCCCCCACGAGCAGTACTTC.

The chain couples TRBV5-1 to TRBJ2-1, with 9 bases lining up with TRBD1. This CDR3 comprises 15 residues. Germline V gene lookup returns CDR1 SGHRS and CDR2 YFSETQ. V trimming: 5 bases; J trimming: 6 bases; junction bases outside the gene matches: 9. The CDR3 DNA sequence: TGCGCCAGCAGATTAGCCGGGACAGGGAGCAATGAGCAGTTCTTC. Translating gives CASRLAGTGSNEQFF.

The rearrangement uses TRBV28 and TRBJ1-2; 7 nucleotides align to TRBD1. Germline CDR1 is MDHEN and CDR2 is SYDVKM. Trimming took 4 bases from V and 6 from J; bases not matched to a gene: 5. This CDR3 has 13 residues. CDR3 loop: CASSSGTVNGYTF. Here the CDR3 DNA reads TGTGCCAGCAGTTCCGGGACAGTCAATGGCTACACCTTC.

V gene TRBV4-2 combines with J gene TRBJ2-5; 9 nucleotides match TRBD2. Germline CDR1 LGHNA, CDR2 YNFKEQ. V dropped 1 base and J dropped 4; count of bases not matched to a gene: 1. The length of the CDR3 is 14 residues. The CDR3 spells CASSQGRGGETQYF. The CDR3 DNA reads as TGTGCCAGCAGCCAAGGGCGGGGGGGAGAGACCCAGTACTTC.

The chain combines TRBV28 with TRBJ1-2, with 12 bases matching TRBD1. Germline values: CDR1 MDHEN, CDR2 SYDVKM. With V trimmed by 5 bases and J by 6 bases, 13 bases remained unmatched. The CDR3 covers 17 residues. The chain's CDR3 is CASSLPGQGAEVDGYTF. The CDR3 coding sequence is TGTGCCAGCAGTCTACCGGGACAGGGGGCGGAGGTGGATGGCTACACCTTC.

The chain uses TRBV10-2 and TRBJ2-7; a possible D gene is TRBD1 (6 bases). In germline, CDR1 is WSHSY, CDR2 SAAADI. The CDR3 has 13 amino acids. With 7 bases removed from V and 4 bases from J, the gap between germline ends came to 14 bases. The CDR3 protein is CASTGTFTYEQYF. The CDR3 DNA sequence: TGCGCCAGCACTGGGACATTTACTTACGAGCAGTACTTC.

This clone appeared once. CDR3 sequence reads: CASSQGEGDYTF. CDR3 nucleotides: TGTGCCAGCAGCCAAGGGGAGGGCGACTACACCTTC. This rearrangement joins TRBV4-2 to TRBJ1-2; D remains unclear. V was trimmed by 1 base and J by 10 bases, leaving 10 bases between them. Germline-derived CDR1 and CDR2 are LGHNA and YNFKEQ. This CDR3 has 12 residues.

The V and J genes are TRBV2 and TRBJ1-1; the D is unclear. This CDR3 spans 15 amino acids. Trimming left V 2 bases short and J 5 bases short, with 15 bases between. Germline V gene lookup returns CDR1 SNHLY and CDR2 FYNNEI. The CDR3 bases are TGTGCCAGCAGTGAATCAGGTCTCGGTTGGACTGAAGCTTTCTTT. Protein product: CASSESGLGWTEAFF.

The rearrangement joins TRBV7-9 to TRBJ2-1, with a possible D match to TRBD1 (5 bases). This CDR3 region has 12 residues. Trimming removed 5 bases at V and 7 bases at J, with 9 bases between. Germline V gene lookup returns CDR1 SEHNR and CDR2 FQNEAQ (reference sequence). The CDR3 nucleotides are TGTGCCAGCAGCCGCACAGGTAATGAGCAGTTCTTC. As protein: CASSRTGNEQFF.

The chain has TRBV28 and TRBJ2-3, with 10 bases matching TRBD1. This CDR3 contains 18 residues. Germline V gene sequence: CDR1 MDHEN, CDR2 SYDVKM. J gave up 2 bases and V 5 bases, and 13 bases lay outside the gene matches. CDR3 nucleotide sequence: TGTGCCAGCAGTCCACAGGGGTTGGGACAGGGGTACACAGATACGCAGTATTTT. It codes for CASSPQGLGQGYTDTQYF.